The rows below give T cell receptor beta chains drawn from one sample of a study of brain T cells in children with intractable seizures. Assay used: immunoSEQ multiplex PCR; TCRdb lists only in-frame clones, some missing. The sample lists tens of thousands of clones; more than 85% were seen once. The input for sequencing was peripheral blood, taken at surgery. These receptors originate from a boy in the first two years of life with tuberous sclerosis and intractable seizures. Each CDR3 is given with its conserved first and last residue. The order of the fields is CDR3 DNA, CDR3 protein, J gene, clone size, V gene, D gene. A D gene is named only where the DNA matches it firmly. Size values are once, few and many counts, or a class for expanded clones, and some rows have none.

cdr3_nt: TGTGCCAGCAGGTACAGGGGGAACTACGAGCAGTACTTC; cdr3_aa: CASRYRGNYEQYF; j_call: TRBJ2-7; clone_size: NA; v_call: TRBV6-5; d_call: TRBD1
cdr3_nt: TGCAGCGTCGTGACAGGTTCCTACGAGCAGTACTTC; cdr3_aa: CSVVTGSYEQYF; j_call: TRBJ2-7; clone_size: NA; v_call: TRBV29-1; d_call: NA
cdr3_nt: TGTGCCAGCAGCTTGAGTTCGGCAGATACGCAGTATTTT; cdr3_aa: CASSLSSADTQYF; j_call: TRBJ2-3; clone_size: NA; v_call: TRBV5-6; d_call: NA
cdr3_nt: TGTGCCAGCAGCCAAGCATTCGCTAGCGGGAGAGGCGACGAGCAGTACTTC; cdr3_aa: CASSQAFASGRGDEQYF; j_call: TRBJ2-7; clone_size: NA; v_call: TRBV3-1/TRBV3-2; d_call: TRBD2
cdr3_nt: TGTGCCACCATGTTTGTGGGTGAGCAGTTCTTC; cdr3_aa: CATMFVGEQFF; j_call: TRBJ2-1; clone_size: NA; v_call: TRBV24-1; d_call: NA
cdr3_nt: TGTGCCAGCAGCCCGGGACAGGGGAGATATAATTCACCCCTCCACTTT; cdr3_aa: CASSPGQGRYNSPLHF; j_call: TRBJ1-6; clone_size: once; v_call: TRBV5-4; d_call: TRBD1
cdr3_nt: TGCAGCGTTGAGCCGAGCACAGATACGCAGTATTTT; cdr3_aa: CSVEPSTDTQYF; j_call: TRBJ2-3; clone_size: NA; v_call: TRBV29-1; d_call: NA
cdr3_nt: TGCAGTGCTAGTTGGAATTTAGCGGATTCACCCCTCCACTTT; cdr3_aa: CSASWNLADSPLHF; j_call: TRBJ1-6; clone_size: NA; v_call: TRBV20-1; d_call: NA
cdr3_nt: TGCAGTGCTAGTAGGCTAGCCCGACACCGGGCGGACTATGAGCAGTTCTTC; cdr3_aa: CSASRLARHRADYEQFF; j_call: TRBJ2-1; clone_size: NA; v_call: TRBV20-1; d_call: NA
cdr3_nt: TGTGCCAGCTCACCCCAGCGATCCGGACAGGGTCCCTACGAGCAGTACTTC; cdr3_aa: CASSPQRSGQGPYEQYF; j_call: TRBJ2-7; clone_size: NA; v_call: TRBV18; d_call: TRBD1